These T cell receptor beta chains were read from a single sample in a study of blood T cell repertoires in COVID-19. Assay used: immunoSEQ multiplex PCR; TCRdb lists only in-frame clones, some missing. The sample carries over 350,000 clones, more than 85% recorded once. Material for sequencing was peripheral blood. The receptors here all came from a woman under 40 with acute or convalescent COVID-19. Both conserved end residues are part of each CDR3. D genes are given only for firm matches. Only part of the rows carry a size: once, few, many, or a class if the clone is expanded.

CDR3 DNA: TGTGCCAGCAGCTTAGACACCGCAACTAATGAAAAACTGTTTTTT
CDR3 protein: CASSLDTATNEKLFF
V gene: TRBV7-2
D gene: .
clone size: .
J gene: TRBJ1-4

CDR3 DNA: TGCGCCAGCAGCTTGGGGGACAGGGTGGGTTCACCCCTCCACTTT
CDR3 protein: CASSLGDRVGSPLHF
V gene: TRBV5-1
D gene: TRBD1
clone size: .
J gene: TRBJ1-6

CDR3 DNA: TGTGCCAGTAGTATTCGGGGTAGCGGGGGGGTGCGAGAGACCCAGTACTTC
CDR3 protein: CASSIRGSGGVRETQYF
V gene: TRBV19
D gene: TRBD2
clone size: .
J gene: TRBJ2-5

CDR3 DNA: TGTGCCAGCAGCCACGCCACTAGCTCGGAGACCCAGTACTTC
CDR3 protein: CASSHATSSETQYF
V gene: TRBV4-2
D gene: .
clone size: .
J gene: TRBJ2-5

CDR3 DNA: TGTGCCAGCAGTTGGACAGGGGGGGACACCGGGGAGCTGTTTTTT
CDR3 protein: CASSWTGGDTGELFF
V gene: TRBV6-5
D gene: TRBD1
clone size: once
J gene: TRBJ2-2

CDR3 DNA: TGTGCCAGCAGCCCCCAGTGGGCTGTAGAGAACACCGGGGAGCTGTTTTTT
CDR3 protein: CASSPQWAVENTGELFF
V gene: TRBV9
D gene: .
clone size: .
J gene: TRBJ2-2

CDR3 DNA: TGTGCCAGCAGTCCAACAGGGGATGATGGCTACACCTTC
CDR3 protein: CASSPTGDDGYTF
V gene: TRBV5-4
D gene: TRBD1
clone size: .
J gene: TRBJ1-2

CDR3 DNA: TGCAGTGCTAGTTTCCAGATGAACACTGAAGCTTTCTTT
CDR3 protein: CSASFQMNTEAFF
V gene: TRBV20-1
D gene: .
clone size: .
J gene: TRBJ1-1

CDR3 DNA: TGTGCCAGCACCGTTCTCCGGGGGGGCGAGAGCACAGATACGCAGTATTTT
CDR3 protein: CASTVLRGGESTDTQYF
V gene: TRBV5-5
D gene: TRBD2
clone size: once
J gene: TRBJ2-3

CDR3 DNA: TGTGCCAGCAGCTTATGGGGGGATAAAAATGAAAAACTGTTTTTT
CDR3 protein: CASSLWGDKNEKLFF
V gene: TRBV13
D gene: .
clone size: .
J gene: TRBJ1-4

CDR3 DNA: TGCGCCAGCAAGAGGAGGGACGACCTGGGCTACACCTTC
CDR3 protein: CASKRRDDLGYTF
V gene: TRBV5-1
D gene: .
clone size: .
J gene: TRBJ1-2

CDR3 DNA: TGTGCCAGCAGCTTGGGGACAGGGGGCGCTTGGTACGAGCAGTACTTC
CDR3 protein: CASSLGTGGAWYEQYF
V gene: TRBV5-4
D gene: TRBD1
clone size: .
J gene: TRBJ2-7

CDR3 DNA: TGTGCCAGCGGACAGGGGAATCAGCCCCAGCATTTT
CDR3 protein: CASGQGNQPQHF
V gene: TRBV12-3/TRBV12-4
D gene: TRBD1
clone size: .
J gene: TRBJ1-5

CDR3 DNA: TGTGCCAGCAGTGGCTCCTGGGCGAGGGCTGACTATGGCTACACCTTC
CDR3 protein: CASSGSWARADYGYTF
V gene: TRBV6-1
D gene: .
clone size: few
J gene: TRBJ1-2

CDR3 DNA: TGCGCCAGCAGCCAGGGAATCGGGACAGGGGCGAGGGAGCAGTACTTC
CDR3 protein: CASSQGIGTGAREQYF
V gene: TRBV4-1
D gene: TRBD1
clone size: .
J gene: TRBJ2-7

CDR3 DNA: TGTGCCAGCAGCCAAGATTTAGCCCTTTTGAACACTGAAGCTTTCTTT
CDR3 protein: CASSQDLALLNTEAFF
V gene: TRBV14
D gene: .
clone size: .
J gene: TRBJ1-1

CDR3 DNA: TGTGCCAGCAACAACAGGGGGGGGAATCAGCCCCAGCATTTT
CDR3 protein: CASNNRGGNQPQHF
V gene: TRBV28
D gene: TRBD1
clone size: once
J gene: TRBJ1-5

CDR3 DNA: TGTGCCTGGAGTGCGGGACAGAATTCACCCCTCCACTTT
CDR3 protein: CAWSAGQNSPLHF
V gene: TRBV30
D gene: TRBD1
clone size: few
J gene: TRBJ1-6

CDR3 DNA: TGTGCCAGCAGCGCGGACAGGACCTTGTGGGAGACCCAGTACTTC
CDR3 protein: CASSADRTLWETQYF
V gene: TRBV11-2
D gene: TRBD1
clone size: .
J gene: TRBJ2-5

CDR3 DNA: TGTGCCACCAGCAGAGAGGGTACGGGGTACGAGCAGTACTTC
CDR3 protein: CATSREGTGYEQYF
V gene: TRBV15
D gene: .
clone size: .
J gene: TRBJ2-7

CDR3 DNA: TGTGCCAGCAGCCTGACAGAATATGGCTACACCTTC
CDR3 protein: CASSLTEYGYTF
V gene: TRBV7-9
D gene: .
clone size: .
J gene: TRBJ1-2

CDR3 DNA: TGTGCCAGTAGTGTACAGGGTGGGCAAATAAATGAGCAGTTCTTC
CDR3 protein: CASSVQGGQINEQFF
V gene: TRBV19
D gene: .
clone size: .
J gene: TRBJ2-1

CDR3 DNA: TGTGCCACCAGTGATACGGGGAATTCACCCCTCCACTTT
CDR3 protein: CATSDTGNSPLHF
V gene: TRBV24-1
D gene: .
clone size: .
J gene: TRBJ1-6

CDR3 DNA: TGTGCCAGCAGCTCGGACAGGGTGAACTATGGCTACACCTTC
CDR3 protein: CASSSDRVNYGYTF
V gene: TRBV7-6
D gene: TRBD1
clone size: .
J gene: TRBJ1-2

CDR3 DNA: TGTGCCAGCAGTTTATCGGGGGGGTCCCCTCAGCCCCAGCATTTT
CDR3 protein: CASSLSGGSPQPQHF
V gene: TRBV27
D gene: .
clone size: .
J gene: TRBJ1-5

CDR3 DNA: TGTGCCAGCAGCCGGGGGGGGAAAAGCAATGAGCAGTTCTTC
CDR3 protein: CASSRGGKSNEQFF
V gene: TRBV11-2
D gene: TRBD2
clone size: .
J gene: TRBJ2-1

CDR3 DNA: TGTGCCAGCAGCCCACAGGGGGATCATGGCTACACCTTC
CDR3 protein: CASSPQGDHGYTF
V gene: TRBV11-2
D gene: TRBD1
clone size: .
J gene: TRBJ1-2

CDR3 DNA: TGTGCCAGCACTGGCCGGGGCAGGGGGTTTTTCACTGAAGCTTTCTTT
CDR3 protein: CASTGRGRGFFTEAFF
V gene: TRBV28
D gene: TRBD1
clone size: .
J gene: TRBJ1-1

CDR3 DNA: TGCGCCAGCAGCCCGGATCCACAGGGCGGGTCTCATGGCTACACCTTC
CDR3 protein: CASSPDPQGGSHGYTF
V gene: TRBV5-1
D gene: .
clone size: few
J gene: TRBJ1-2

CDR3 DNA: TGTGCCAGCAGCTTGAGACTAGCGGGGGGGTTCTTC
CDR3 protein: CASSLRLAGGFF
V gene: TRBV5-6
D gene: TRBD2
clone size: .
J gene: TRBJ2-1

CDR3 DNA: TGTGCCAGCATGGCGGGGGGGAACACTGAAGCTTTCTTT
CDR3 protein: CASMAGGNTEAFF
V gene: TRBV5-5
D gene: .
clone size: once
J gene: TRBJ1-1

CDR3 DNA: TGTGCCTGGAGTGGTTTGTCGGTTGACACCGGGGAGCTGTTTTTT
CDR3 protein: CAWSGLSVDTGELFF
V gene: TRBV30
D gene: .
clone size: .
J gene: TRBJ2-2

CDR3 DNA: TGCGCCAGCAGGGAACAGGGGGACCGGGAAAAACTGTTTTTT
CDR3 protein: CASREQGDREKLFF
V gene: TRBV4-1
D gene: TRBD1
clone size: once
J gene: TRBJ1-4

CDR3 DNA: TGTGCCAGCAGCCCGTCCCCAACAGGGTCCTATGGCTACACCTTC
CDR3 protein: CASSPSPTGSYGYTF
V gene: TRBV7-8
D gene: .
clone size: .
J gene: TRBJ1-2

CDR3 DNA: TGTGCCAGTAGTATACAGGGGGCCGGCTATGGCTACACCTTC
CDR3 protein: CASSIQGAGYGYTF
V gene: TRBV19
D gene: TRBD1
clone size: .
J gene: TRBJ1-2

CDR3 DNA: TGTGCCAGCAGAGGGGACAGCGAGCAGTTCTTC
CDR3 protein: CASRGDSEQFF
V gene: TRBV12-3/TRBV12-4
D gene: TRBD1
clone size: .
J gene: TRBJ2-1

CDR3 DNA: TGCGCCAGCAGCCCGGGCGGGCCGTTAGAGACCCAGTACTTC
CDR3 protein: CASSPGGPLETQYF
V gene: TRBV5-1
D gene: .
clone size: .
J gene: TRBJ2-5